This is a list of T cell receptor beta chains from one sample in a study of CD8 T cells in ankylosing spondylitis. TCRdb reprocessed the 5' RACE reads via MiXCR and lists one record per CDR3 protein. The table includes roughly 120,000 distinct CDR3 sequences, 6% to 8.5% detected once. The material sequenced was blood, either unsorted or a sorted T cell fraction (not recorded which). All receptors derive from a male donor with ankylosing spondylitis or in good health (not recorded which). The CDR3 runs from the conserved cysteine through the conserved F or W. D genes are given only for firm matches. Size is omitted from some rows. Given values are once, few, many or a class for expanded clones.

TRBJ1-1 | NA | TRBV18 | many | CASSPPLGQGRGNTEAFF | TGTGCCAGCTCACCACCGTTGGGGCAGGGAAGGGGGAACACTGAAGCTTTCTTT
TRBJ2-1 | TRBD2 | TRBV14 | many | CASSQVTSGGYNEQFF | TGTGCCAGCAGCCAAGTTACTAGCGGGGGCTACAATGAGCAGTTCTTC
TRBJ2-1 | TRBD2 | TRBV5-1 | many | CASSSSSRGGLDEQFF | TGCGCCAGCAGCTCCTCCTCCCGGGGGGGGTTGGATGAGCAGTTCTTC
TRBJ2-2 | NA | TRBV12-3/TRBV12-4 | many | CASSLGPGVNTGELFF | TGTGCCAGCAGTTTGGGCCCCGGGGTGAACACCGGGGAGCTGTTTTTT
TRBJ1-1 | TRBD1 | TRBV5-1 | many | CASSSRPTGENTEAFF | TGCGCCAGCAGCTCAAGACCGACAGGGGAAAACACTGAAGCTTTCTTT
TRBJ1-1 | NA | TRBV5-1 | many | CASSPPGATEAFF | TGCGCCAGCAGCCCTCCGGGGGCCACTGAAGCTTTCTTT
TRBJ2-1 | NA | TRBV11-2 | many | CASSLSLGNQQFF | TGTGCCAGCAGCCTCTCGTTAGGGAATCAGCAGTTCTTC
TRBJ1-6 | NA | TRBV12-3/TRBV12-4 | many | CASSSLTEYNSPLHF | TGTGCCAGCAGTTCCCTGACTGAATATAATTCACCCCTCCACTTT
TRBJ2-1 | NA | TRBV30 | NA | CAWMGGFYNEQFF | TGTGCCTGGATGGGGGGCTTCTACAATGAGCAGTTCTTC
TRBJ1-5 | TRBD1 | TRBV5-1 | many | CASSWDSANQPQHF | TGCGCCAGCAGCTGGGACAGCGCCAATCAGCCCCAGCATTTT
TRBJ2-7 | NA | TRBV5-1 | few | CASSLALGTGHEQYF | TGCGCCAGCAGCTTGGCACTGGGAACGGGCCACGAGCAGTACTTC
TRBJ2-3 | NA | TRBV30 | many | CAWSVLTDTQYF | TGTGCCTGGAGTGTACTCACAGATACGCAGTATTTT
TRBJ2-1 | NA | TRBV5-1 | many | CASRTGTASYEQFF | TGCGCCAGCAGGACCGGGACTGCAAGTTATGAGCAGTTCTTC
TRBJ2-7 | NA | TRBV4-3 | many | CASSLTRGEREQYF | TGCGCCAGCAGTTTGACTAGGGGGGAGCGGGAGCAGTACTTC
TRBJ2-5 | TRBD2 | TRBV20-1 | NA | CSAILAGGGETQYF | TGCAGTGCAATACTAGCGGGAGGAGGAGAGACCCAGTACTTC
TRBJ1-5 | TRBD1 | TRBV4-1 | many | CASSQGSRGLSNQPQHF | TGCGCCAGCAGCCAAGGGTCAAGGGGGCTTAGCAATCAGCCCCAGCATTTT
TRBJ1-5 | NA | TRBV15 | many | CATSRDIGNQPQHF | TGTGCCACCAGCAGAGATATAGGGAATCAGCCCCAGCATTTT
TRBJ1-6 | NA | TRBV6-1 | many | CASGGGLTSSSYNSPLHF | TGTGCCAGCGGAGGTGGGCTCACGTCGAGCTCCTATAATTCACCCCTCCACTTT
TRBJ2-3 | TRBD2 | TRBV4-1 | NA | CASSHTGLALSDTQYF | TGCGCCAGCAGCCACACGGGACTAGCTTTATCAGATACGCAGTATTTT
TRBJ2-3 | NA | TRBV24-1 | many | CATSDRTINTQYF | TGTGCCACCAGTGACCGGACTATCAATACGCAGTATTTT
TRBJ1-4 | TRBD1 | TRBV20-1 | many | CSARGVGTGGEKLFF | TGCAGTGCTAGAGGAGTGGGGACAGGTGGTGAAAAACTGTTTTTT
TRBJ2-3 | TRBD2 | TRBV20-1 | many | CSAGLAGSPNPYF | TGCAGTGCTGGACTAGCGGGGTCCCCGAATCCGTATTTT
TRBJ2-2 | NA | TRBV20-1 | NA | CSARVRGVGELFF | TGCAGTGCTAGAGTTCGGGGAGTCGGGGAGCTGTTTTTT
TRBJ1-4 | NA | TRBV5-5 | NA | CASSLPALTNEKLFF | TGTGCCAGCAGCTTGCCGGCCTTGACTAATGAAAAACTGTTTTTT
TRBJ2-7 | NA | TRBV7-9 | many | CASSLNGAEQYF | TGTGCCAGCAGCTTAAACGGAGCGGAGCAGTACTTC
TRBJ2-3 | NA | TRBV21-1 | many | CASSKRSDTQYF | TGTGCCAGCAGCAAACGGTCCGATACGCAGTATTTT
TRBJ1-2 | NA | TRBV20-1 | many | CSAASQEIGYTF | TGCAGTGCGGCCTCTCAGGAGATAGGCTACACCTTC
TRBJ2-2 | NA | TRBV19 | many | CASSIWGQDTGELFF | TGTGCCAGTAGTATTTGGGGGCAGGACACCGGGGAGCTGTTTTTT
TRBJ2-7 | NA | TRBV5-1 | many | CASSLAGARSYEQYF | TGCGCCAGCAGCTTGGCCGGAGCGCGTTCCTACGAGCAGTACTTC
TRBJ2-3 | NA | TRBV20-1 | many | CSARGPQGPKRADTQYF | TGCAGTGCTAGAGGTCCGCAGGGACCCAAAAGAGCAGATACGCAGTATTTT
TRBJ2-1 | NA | TRBV11-3 | many | CASSSLRARNEQFF | TGTGCCAGCAGCTCGCTCCGGGCCCGCAATGAGCAGTTCTTC
TRBJ1-2 | TRBD1 | TRBV20-1 | many | CSARAPGQGPYGYTF | TGCAGTGCTAGAGCCCCGGGACAGGGACCTTATGGCTACACCTTC
TRBJ2-1 | TRBD2 | TRBV14 | many | CASSQEGLAVTEQFF | TGTGCCAGCAGCCAAGAGGGACTAGCGGTAACTGAGCAGTTCTTC
TRBJ1-3 | NA | TRBV12-3/TRBV12-4 | many | CTSSFGGNTIYF | TGTACCAGCAGTTTTGGGGGAAACACCATATATTTT
TRBJ2-3 | TRBD2 | TRBV7-2 | many | CASSQLAGLGSDTQYF | TGTGCCAGCAGCCAACTAGCGGGACTAGGGTCAGATACGCAGTATTTT